The entry that follows covers one T cell receptor (beta chain) sequence. Its antigen remains unidentified. At the DNA level, this CDR3 is encoded by other sequences in the same sample as well. Method: immunoSEQ multiplex PCR; TCRdb's copy keeps in-frame clones and lacks some. The sample has roughly 170,000 clones, about 66% seen once. These data come from a study of shared clonotypes between healthy human individuals. Whole-study findings and limits: Sequencing depth was predicted to influence how clonotypes are shared among donors.

Germline CDR1 SGHAT, CDR2 FQNNGV. The CDR3 sequence is 13 residues long. The trim removed 0 bases at V and 5 bases at J, leaving 0 bases unmatched. The receptor was derived from a man aged 25-40 years in good health. V is TRBV11-2 and J is TRBJ2-5, with 7 bases fitting TRBD1. The source material was memory CD4+ T cells sorted from blood. The subset: CD45RA-negative fraction. CDR3 amino acids: CASSLEQGETQYF. In nucleotides, the CDR3 is TGTGCCAGCAGCTTAGAACAGGGGGAGACCCAGTACTTC.